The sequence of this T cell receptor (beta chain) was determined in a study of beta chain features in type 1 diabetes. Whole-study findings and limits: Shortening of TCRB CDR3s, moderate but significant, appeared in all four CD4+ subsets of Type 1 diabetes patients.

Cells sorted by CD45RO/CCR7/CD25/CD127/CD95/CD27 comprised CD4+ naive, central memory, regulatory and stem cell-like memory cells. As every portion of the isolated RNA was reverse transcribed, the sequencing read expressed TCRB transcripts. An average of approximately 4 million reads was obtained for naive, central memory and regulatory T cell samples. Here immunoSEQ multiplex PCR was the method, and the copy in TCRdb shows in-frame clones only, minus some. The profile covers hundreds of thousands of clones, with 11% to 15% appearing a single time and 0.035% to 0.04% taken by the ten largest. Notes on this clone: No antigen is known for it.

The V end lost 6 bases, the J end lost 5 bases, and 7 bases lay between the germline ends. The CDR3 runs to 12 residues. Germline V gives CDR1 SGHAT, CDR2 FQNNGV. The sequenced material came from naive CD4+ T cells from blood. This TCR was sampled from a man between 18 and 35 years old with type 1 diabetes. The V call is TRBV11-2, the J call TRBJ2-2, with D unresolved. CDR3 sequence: CASRPITGELFF. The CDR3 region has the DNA TGTGCCAGCAGGCCTATAACCGGGGAGCTGTTTTTT.